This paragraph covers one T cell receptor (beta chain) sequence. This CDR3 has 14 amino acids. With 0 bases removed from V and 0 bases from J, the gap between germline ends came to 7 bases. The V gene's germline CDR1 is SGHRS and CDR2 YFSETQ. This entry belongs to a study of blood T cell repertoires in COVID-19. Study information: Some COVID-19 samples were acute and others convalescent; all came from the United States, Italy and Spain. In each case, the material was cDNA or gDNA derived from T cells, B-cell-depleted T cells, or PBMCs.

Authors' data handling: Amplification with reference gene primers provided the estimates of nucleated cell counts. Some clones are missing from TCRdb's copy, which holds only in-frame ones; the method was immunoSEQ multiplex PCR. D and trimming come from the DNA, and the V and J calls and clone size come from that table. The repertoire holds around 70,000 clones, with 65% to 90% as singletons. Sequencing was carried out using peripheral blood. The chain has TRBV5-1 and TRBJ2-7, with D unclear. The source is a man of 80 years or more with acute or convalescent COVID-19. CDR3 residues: CASSLVADSYEQYF. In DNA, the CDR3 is TGCGCCAGCAGCTTGGTTGCAGACTCCTACGAGCAGTACTTC.